A selection of T cell receptor beta chains follows, all from one sample in a study of cytomegalovirus exposure and HLA in healthy donors. Clones were read by immunoSEQ multiplex PCR, and TCRdb kept only the in-frame ones, dropping some. The data show fewer than 150,000 clones, around 88% seen once. What was sequenced was PBMCs. These TCRs come from a woman under 30 in good health and CMV-seropositive. The CDR3 runs from the conserved cysteine through the conserved F or W. A D gene is named only where the DNA matches it firmly. The size field is filled for only some rows; it gives once, few, many or a size class.

clone size	D gene	V gene	J gene	CDR3 DNA	CDR3 protein
.	TRBD2	TRBV7-2	TRBJ2-7	TGTGCCAGCAGCTCGGGTGGGGGGGACCCCGGGTTCTACGAGCAGTACTTC	CASSSGGGDPGFYEQYF
.	.	TRBV9	TRBJ1-3	TGTGCCAGCAGGGGGGGACCAGGCTCTGGAAACACCATATATTTT	CASRGGPGSGNTIYF
once	TRBD1	TRBV27	TRBJ2-5	TGTGCCAGCAGTTTTCTACGTCCCGGACAGGGGCATAGGGAGACCCAGTACTTC	CASSFLRPGQGHRETQYF
.	TRBD1	TRBV19	TRBJ2-7	TGTGCCAGTAGTTCCCAGGGCCGGGACAGGGGCCTCGAGCAGTACTTC	CASSSQGRDRGLEQYF
.	TRBD2	TRBV27	TRBJ2-5	TGTGCCACCCGGACCCGCGGGAGTAGAGAGACCCAGTACTTC	CATRTRGSRETQYF
.	.	TRBV27	TRBJ2-3	TGTGCCAGCAGTTTAAGGTGGGGGGACACAGATACGCAGTATTTT	CASSLRWGDTDTQYF
.	TRBD1	TRBV5-1	TRBJ1-2	TGCGCCAGCAGCTTAGGACAGGGGGGTAACTATGGCTACACCTTC	CASSLGQGGNYGYTF
once	.	TRBV6-4	TRBJ2-7	TGTGCCAGCACCCCGGGGTGCATTTGGTACGAGCAGTACTTC	CASTPGCIWYEQYF
.	TRBD1	TRBV19	TRBJ2-7	TGTGCCAGTAGTATCAAATGGGACAGGGGAGCCTACGAGCAGTACTTC	CASSIKWDRGAYEQYF
.	TRBD1	TRBV6-4	TRBJ1-2	TGTGCCAGCAGTTCTGGACAGGGAGGCGATGGCTACACCTTC	CASSSGQGGDGYTF
.	TRBD1	TRBV6-5	TRBJ1-1	TGTGCCAGCTTACCGGGACAGCAGAACACTGAAGCTTTCTTT	CASLPGQQNTEAFF
.	TRBD1	TRBV18	TRBJ2-2	TGTGCCAGCTCACTTGGACAGGGGAGGACCGGGGAGCTGTTTTTT	CASSLGQGRTGELFF
few	.	TRBV7-9	TRBJ2-7	TGTGCCAGCAGCTTATACCTCGGCAGCGGGTTCGACGAGCAGTACTTC	CASSLYLGSGFDEQYF
few	TRBD2	TRBV4-2	TRBJ2-1	TGTGCCAGCAGCCAAGATGAGACTAGCGGCTACAATGAGCAGTTCTTC	CASSQDETSGYNEQFF
.	TRBD1	TRBV2	TRBJ1-2	TGTGCCAGCAGCCAGGGACAGAGCCGCTATGGCTACACCTTC	CASSQGQSRYGYTF
.	TRBD2	TRBV2	TRBJ2-1	TGTGCCAGCAGTAGCGGGGGGGGGACCTACAATGAGCAGTTCTTC	CASSSGGGTYNEQFF
.	TRBD2	TRBV5-1	TRBJ2-2	TGCGCCAGCAGCCAGGGGAGCGGGGGGTCGAACACCGGGGAGCTGTTTTTT	CASSQGSGGSNTGELFF
.	TRBD1	TRBV27	TRBJ2-7	TGTGCCAGCAGACAAGTGGCGGAAACAGGGGTTCGCGACTACGAGCAGTACTTC	CASRQVAETGVRDYEQYF
.	TRBD2	TRBV6-4	TRBJ2-3	TGTGCCAGCAGTCGCGGGAGTACAGATACGCAGTATTTT	CASSRGSTDTQYF
.	TRBD1	TRBV4-1	TRBJ2-7	TGCGCCAGCAGCAAGACAGGGGGCCCGGCCCTATACGAGCAGTACTTC	CASSKTGGPALYEQYF
few	.	TRBV30	TRBJ1-4	TGTGCCTGGAGTCCAGGGGCCCCAAATGAAAAACTGTTTTTT	CAWSPGAPNEKLFF
.	TRBD1	TRBV5-1	TRBJ1-1	TGCGCCAGCAGGGAATGGCTGGGAGACAGGGGGACAACTTTCTTT	CASREWLGDRGTTFF
.	.	TRBV7-8	TRBJ2-2	TGTGCCAGCAGCTTAATGATGACTGCGAACACCGGGGAGCTGTTTTTT	CASSLMMTANTGELFF
once	TRBD2	TRBV11-2	TRBJ2-1	TGTGCCAGCAACAGACCGGGACTAGCGGGGGTCAATGAGCAGTTCTTC	CASNRPGLAGVNEQFF
.	.	TRBV9	TRBJ1-1	TGTGCCAGCAGCGTAGCCGGTGACAGATCTTCGGAAGCTTTCTTT	CASSVAGDRSSEAFF